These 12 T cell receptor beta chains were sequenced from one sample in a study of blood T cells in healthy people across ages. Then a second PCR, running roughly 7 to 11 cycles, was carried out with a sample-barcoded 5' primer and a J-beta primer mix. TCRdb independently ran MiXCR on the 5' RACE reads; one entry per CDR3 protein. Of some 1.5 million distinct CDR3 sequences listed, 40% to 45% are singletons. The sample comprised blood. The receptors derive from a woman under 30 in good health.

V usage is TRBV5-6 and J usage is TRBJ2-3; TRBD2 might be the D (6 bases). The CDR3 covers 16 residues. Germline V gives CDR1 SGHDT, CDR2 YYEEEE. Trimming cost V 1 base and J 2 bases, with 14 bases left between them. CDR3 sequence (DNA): TGTGCCAGCAGCTTGAGGGTCCGGGACTTCACAGATACGCAGTATTTT. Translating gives CASSLRVRDFTDTQYF. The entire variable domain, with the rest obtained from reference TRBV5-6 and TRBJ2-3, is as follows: DAGVTQSPTHLIKTRGQQVTLRCSPKSGHDTVSWYQQALGQGPQFIFQYYEEEERQRGNFPDRFSGHQFPNYSSELNVNALLLGDSALYLCASSLRVRDFTDTQYFGPGTRLTVL.

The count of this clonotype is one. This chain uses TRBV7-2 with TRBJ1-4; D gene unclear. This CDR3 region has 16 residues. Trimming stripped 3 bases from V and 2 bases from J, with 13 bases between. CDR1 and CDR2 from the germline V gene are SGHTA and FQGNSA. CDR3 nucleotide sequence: TGTGCCAGCAGCTTGCTAGGACGGCGGACTAATGAAAAACTGTTTTTT. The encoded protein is CASSLLGRRTNEKLFF.

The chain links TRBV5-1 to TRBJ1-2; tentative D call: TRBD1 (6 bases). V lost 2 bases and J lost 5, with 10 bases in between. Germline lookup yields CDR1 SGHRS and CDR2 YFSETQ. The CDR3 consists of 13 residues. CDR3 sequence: CASSFTDSYGYTF. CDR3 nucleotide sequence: TGCGCCAGCAGCTTCACGGACAGTTATGGCTACACCTTC.

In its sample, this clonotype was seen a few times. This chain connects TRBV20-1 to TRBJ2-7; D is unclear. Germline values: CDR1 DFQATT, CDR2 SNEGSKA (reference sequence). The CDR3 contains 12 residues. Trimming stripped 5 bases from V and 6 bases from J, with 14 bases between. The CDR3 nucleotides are TGCAGTGCTTGGGCGGACGTTCGCGAGCAGTACTTC. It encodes CSAWADVREQYF.

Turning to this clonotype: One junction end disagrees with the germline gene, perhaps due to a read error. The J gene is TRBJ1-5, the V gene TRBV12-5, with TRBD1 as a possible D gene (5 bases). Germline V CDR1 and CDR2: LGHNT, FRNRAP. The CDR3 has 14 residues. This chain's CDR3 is CASGLAWGNQLQHF. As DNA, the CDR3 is TGTGCTAGTGGTTTGGCTTGGGGCAATCAGCTCCAGCATTTT.

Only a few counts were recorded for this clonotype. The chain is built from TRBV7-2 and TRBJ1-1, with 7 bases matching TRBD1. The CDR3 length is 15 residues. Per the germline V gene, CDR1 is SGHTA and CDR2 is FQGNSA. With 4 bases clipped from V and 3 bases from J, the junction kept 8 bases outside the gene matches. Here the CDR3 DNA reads TGTGCCAGCAGCTCGGAGGACAGGACTGACACTGAAGCTTTCTTT. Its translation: CASSSEDRTDTEAFF.

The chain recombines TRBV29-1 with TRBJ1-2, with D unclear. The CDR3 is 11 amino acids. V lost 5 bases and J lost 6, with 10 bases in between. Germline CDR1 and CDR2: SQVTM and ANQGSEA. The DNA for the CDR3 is TGCAGCGTTTCTGAGTACCATGGCTACACCTTC. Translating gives CSVSEYHGYTF.

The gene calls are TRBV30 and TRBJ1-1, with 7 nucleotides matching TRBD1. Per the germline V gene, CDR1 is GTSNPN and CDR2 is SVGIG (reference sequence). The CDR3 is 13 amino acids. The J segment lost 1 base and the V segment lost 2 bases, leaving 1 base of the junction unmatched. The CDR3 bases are TGTGCCTGGAGTAAGGGGGCGAACACTGAAGCTTTCTTT. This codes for CAWSKGANTEAFF.

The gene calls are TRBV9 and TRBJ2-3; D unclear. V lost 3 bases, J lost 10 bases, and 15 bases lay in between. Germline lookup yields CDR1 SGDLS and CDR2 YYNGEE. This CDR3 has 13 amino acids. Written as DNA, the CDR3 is TGTGCCAGCAGCGCTAATCCTAGGGATGCGCAGTATTTT. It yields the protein CASSANPRDAQYF.

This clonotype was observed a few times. CDR3 in amino acids: CASSVAGTRNSPLHF. The CDR3 nucleotides read TGTGCCAGCAGCGTAGCCGGGACAAGAAATTCACCCCTCCACTTT. The chain has TRBV9 and TRBJ1-6; tentatively, D is TRBD1 (6 bases). Deletions cut 0 bases from V and 7 bases from J, with 11 bases between. CDR1 and CDR2 (germline): SGDLS, YYNGEE. CDR3 size: 15 residues.

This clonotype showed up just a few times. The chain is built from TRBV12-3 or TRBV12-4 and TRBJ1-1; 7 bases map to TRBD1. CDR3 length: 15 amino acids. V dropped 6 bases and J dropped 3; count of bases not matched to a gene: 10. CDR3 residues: CASRDRRPLDTEAFF. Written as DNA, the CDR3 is TGTGCCAGCAGGGACAGGCGCCCCCTCGACACTGAAGCTTTCTTT.

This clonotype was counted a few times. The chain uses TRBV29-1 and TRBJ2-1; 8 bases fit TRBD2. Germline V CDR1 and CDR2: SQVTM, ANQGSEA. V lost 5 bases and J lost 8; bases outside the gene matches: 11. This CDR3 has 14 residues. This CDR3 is CSVIKLAVHHEQFF. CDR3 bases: TGCAGCGTTATAAAACTAGCGGTACACCATGAGCAGTTCTTC.